The rows below give T cell receptor beta chains drawn from one sample of a study of blood T cell repertoires in COVID-19. TCRdb's copy holds only in-frame clones and misses some; the assay was immunoSEQ multiplex PCR. The repertoire has hundreds of thousands of clones, roughly 89% of them found once; the top ten carry roughly 3.3%. The sample consisted of peripheral blood. These receptors came from a woman under 30 who had recovered from COVID-19. CDR3s include the opening cysteine and the closing phenylalanine or tryptophan. A D gene is named only where the DNA matches it firmly. Rows may omit the clone size; those that give it use once, few, many or a size class.

j_call: TRBJ1-2; clone_size: -; d_call: -; v_call: TRBV12-3/TRBV12-4; cdr3_aa: CASSLQGPYGYTF; cdr3_nt: TGTGCCAGCAGCTTACAGGGCCCCTATGGCTACACCTTC
j_call: TRBJ2-4; clone_size: -; d_call: TRBD2; v_call: TRBV10-3; cdr3_aa: CAISESPSGSKNIQYF; cdr3_nt: TGTGCCATCAGTGAGTCGCCTAGCGGGAGTAAAAACATTCAGTACTTC
j_call: TRBJ1-5; clone_size: -; d_call: -; v_call: TRBV6-5; cdr3_aa: CAAVGEGSSNQPQHF; cdr3_nt: TGTGCGGCAGTGGGGGAGGGATCAAGCAATCAGCCCCAGCATTTT
j_call: TRBJ1-6; clone_size: once; d_call: -; v_call: TRBV5-1; cdr3_aa: CASSFGTLNSPLHF; cdr3_nt: TGCGCCAGCAGCTTTGGGACACTCAATTCACCCCTCCACTTT
j_call: TRBJ1-1; clone_size: few; d_call: -; v_call: TRBV30; cdr3_aa: CARTRQKNTEAFF; cdr3_nt: TGTGCCCGGACCAGACAGAAGAACACTGAAGCTTTCTTT
j_call: TRBJ1-4; clone_size: -; d_call: -; v_call: TRBV11-3; cdr3_aa: CASSLGTASNEKLFF; cdr3_nt: TGTGCCAGCAGCTTAGGGACAGCCTCCAATGAAAAACTGTTTTTT
j_call: TRBJ2-3; clone_size: -; d_call: -; v_call: TRBV5-4; cdr3_aa: CASSPLGGTTDTQYF; cdr3_nt: TGTGCCAGCAGCCCCCTCGGCGGGACCACAGATACGCAGTATTTT
j_call: TRBJ2-5; clone_size: -; d_call: -; v_call: TRBV28; cdr3_aa: CASTSTLNGETQYF; cdr3_nt: TGTGCCAGCACCTCTACGCTGAACGGAGAGACCCAGTACTTC
j_call: TRBJ2-1; clone_size: -; d_call: -; v_call: TRBV19; cdr3_aa: CASSIGGPYNEQFF; cdr3_nt: TGTGCCAGTAGTATCGGGGGGCCGTACAATGAGCAGTTCTTC
j_call: TRBJ2-5; clone_size: -; d_call: -; v_call: TRBV11-3; cdr3_aa: CASSSPRGTADQETQYF; cdr3_nt: TGTGCCAGCAGCTCCCCGAGGGGGACGGCGGACCAAGAGACCCAGTACTTC
j_call: TRBJ2-3; clone_size: -; d_call: TRBD2; v_call: TRBV11-3; cdr3_aa: CASSLYVAGVVPDTQYF; cdr3_nt: TGTGCCAGCAGCCTTTACGTAGCGGGAGTGGTTCCAGATACGCAGTATTTT
j_call: TRBJ1-2; clone_size: -; d_call: -; v_call: TRBV4-3; cdr3_aa: CASSQSASQGLNYGYTF; cdr3_nt: TGCGCCAGCAGCCAAAGCGCCTCCCAGGGGCTTAACTATGGCTACACCTTC
j_call: TRBJ1-2; clone_size: -; d_call: -; v_call: TRBV9; cdr3_aa: CASSVGGGPGGYTF; cdr3_nt: TGTGCCAGCAGCGTAGGAGGCGGGCCGGGAGGCTACACCTTC
j_call: TRBJ1-1; clone_size: -; d_call: TRBD1; v_call: TRBV7-2; cdr3_aa: CASSSPPSGGLTREAFF; cdr3_nt: TGTGCCAGCAGCTCACCCCCGTCAGGGGGGCTGACGAGGGAAGCTTTCTTT
j_call: TRBJ1-6; clone_size: -; d_call: -; v_call: TRBV27; cdr3_aa: CASSFTGYSTPLHF; cdr3_nt: TGTGCCAGCAGTTTTACAGGGTACTCAACACCCCTCCACTTT
j_call: TRBJ2-2; clone_size: -; d_call: TRBD2; v_call: TRBV11-3; cdr3_aa: CASSDSGLNTGELFF; cdr3_nt: TGTGCCAGCAGCGATAGCGGGTTGAACACCGGGGAGCTGTTTTTT
j_call: TRBJ2-1; clone_size: -; d_call: TRBD2; v_call: TRBV7-2; cdr3_aa: CASSLQLAANNEQFF; cdr3_nt: TGTGCCAGCAGCTTACAACTAGCGGCGAACAATGAGCAGTTCTTC
j_call: TRBJ2-3; clone_size: -; d_call: TRBD2; v_call: TRBV7-6; cdr3_aa: CASSLVSGSGRPRTDTQYF; cdr3_nt: TGTGCCAGCAGCTTAGTTTCGGGTAGCGGGAGGCCCCGCACAGATACGCAGTATTTT
j_call: TRBJ2-2; clone_size: -; d_call: -; v_call: TRBV5-1; cdr3_aa: CASSLPGTGELFF; cdr3_nt: TGCGCCAGCAGCTTGCCCGGGACCGGGGAGCTGTTTTTT
j_call: TRBJ2-2; clone_size: once; d_call: -; v_call: TRBV11-3; cdr3_aa: CASSSGINTGELFF; cdr3_nt: TGTGCCAGCAGCTCCGGGATTAACACCGGGGAGCTGTTTTTT
j_call: TRBJ1-3; clone_size: -; d_call: -; v_call: TRBV29-1; cdr3_aa: CSVVQGSSGNTIYF; cdr3_nt: TGCAGCGTTGTACAGGGAAGCTCTGGAAACACCATATATTTT
j_call: TRBJ1-3; clone_size: -; d_call: TRBD1; v_call: TRBV29-1; cdr3_aa: CSVRQGASESGNTIYF; cdr3_nt: TGCAGCGTTAGACAGGGGGCGAGTGAATCTGGAAACACCATATATTTT
j_call: TRBJ2-5; clone_size: -; d_call: -; v_call: TRBV5-6; cdr3_aa: CASSILRGFEPTQETQYF; cdr3_nt: TGTGCCAGCAGCATCCTGAGGGGGTTTGAACCTACTCAAGAGACCCAGTACTTC
j_call: TRBJ2-4; clone_size: -; d_call: TRBD2; v_call: TRBV4-3; cdr3_aa: CASSQDDLVPSGIPAKNIQYF; cdr3_nt: TGCGCCAGCAGCCAAGATGATTTAGTTCCTAGCGGGATTCCAGCCAAAAACATTCAGTACTTC
j_call: TRBJ2-1; clone_size: -; d_call: TRBD2; v_call: TRBV4-1; cdr3_aa: CASSQDPTSGSYNEQFF; cdr3_nt: TGCGCCAGCAGCCAAGACCCGACTAGCGGGAGTTACAATGAGCAGTTCTTC
j_call: TRBJ1-4; clone_size: -; d_call: -; v_call: TRBV11-2; cdr3_aa: CASSLGPGPGEKLFF; cdr3_nt: TGTGCCAGCAGCTTAGGTCCAGGGCCGGGCGAAAAACTGTTTTTT
j_call: TRBJ2-1; clone_size: -; d_call: -; v_call: TRBV5-1; cdr3_aa: CASSFELQGYEQFF; cdr3_nt: TGCGCCAGCAGCTTCGAACTTCAGGGGTATGAGCAGTTCTTC
j_call: TRBJ2-1; clone_size: once; d_call: -; v_call: TRBV6-5; cdr3_aa: CASSREYNEQFF; cdr3_nt: TGTGCCAGCAGTCGCGAGTACAATGAGCAGTTCTTC